This is a list of T cell receptor beta chains from one sample in a study of shared clonotypes between healthy human individuals. TCRdb keeps only in-frame clones here, not all; method: immunoSEQ multiplex PCR. The data hold more than 2 million clones, with roughly 94% observed a single time. Material: naive CD4+ T cells sorted from blood. The receptors stem from a young man in good health. The CDR3 runs from the conserved cysteine through the conserved F or W. The D gene is left open where the match is weak. Size tells how often a clone was seen (once, few, many) or the class of an expanded clone, and some rows leave it out.

J gene: TRBJ2-2
V gene: TRBV18
D gene: NA
clone size: NA
CDR3 DNA: TGTGCCAGCTCACCGGGGCCAGCGGACGTCACCGGGGAGCTGTTTTTT
CDR3 protein: CASSPGPADVTGELFF

J gene: TRBJ1-6
V gene: TRBV6-1
D gene: TRBD1
clone size: NA
CDR3 DNA: TGTGCCAGCAGTGAATCCCGCAGGGGGGCCAAGAATTCACCCCTCCACTTT
CDR3 protein: CASSESRRGAKNSPLHF

J gene: TRBJ1-1
V gene: TRBV5-1
D gene: NA
clone size: NA
CDR3 DNA: TGCGCCAGCAGCTTGATCCCAGACAACACTGAAGCTTTCTTT
CDR3 protein: CASSLIPDNTEAFF

J gene: TRBJ1-1
V gene: TRBV5-4
D gene: NA
clone size: NA
CDR3 DNA: TGTGCCAGCAGCTTGGGTATCATGTGGGGGACTGAAGCTTTCTTT
CDR3 protein: CASSLGIMWGTEAFF

J gene: TRBJ1-1
V gene: TRBV6-1
D gene: NA
clone size: NA
CDR3 DNA: TGTGCCAGCAGTCTCACAGGCCTGAACACTGAAGCTTTCTTT
CDR3 protein: CASSLTGLNTEAFF

J gene: TRBJ1-6
V gene: TRBV7-2
D gene: NA
clone size: NA
CDR3 DNA: TGTGCCAGCAGCTTGTGGCAGAGCTCCTATAATTCACCCCTCCACTTT
CDR3 protein: CASSLWQSSYNSPLHF

J gene: TRBJ2-7
V gene: TRBV7-3
D gene: TRBD1
clone size: NA
CDR3 DNA: TGTGCCAGCAGCACAGGGGTTTGGAACGAGCAGTACTTC
CDR3 protein: CASSTGVWNEQYF

J gene: TRBJ2-2
V gene: TRBV30
D gene: NA
clone size: NA
CDR3 DNA: TGTGCCTGGACCCCGACAGGGAGGGCCGGGGAGCTGTTTTTT
CDR3 protein: CAWTPTGRAGELFF

J gene: TRBJ2-7
V gene: TRBV25-1
D gene: NA
clone size: NA
CDR3 DNA: TGTGCCAGCAGTCCCCGGGACCGGCCCTACGAGCAGTACTTC
CDR3 protein: CASSPRDRPYEQYF

J gene: TRBJ2-7
V gene: TRBV27
D gene: NA
clone size: NA
CDR3 DNA: TGTGCCAGCAGTTTGACTCAACTCGGGGAGCAGTACTTC
CDR3 protein: CASSLTQLGEQYF

J gene: TRBJ2-5
V gene: TRBV25-1
D gene: NA
clone size: NA
CDR3 DNA: TGTGCCAGCAGTGAATATAGGCAAAAAGAGACCCAGTACTTC
CDR3 protein: CASSEYRQKETQYF

J gene: TRBJ2-1
V gene: TRBV18
D gene: TRBD2
clone size: NA
CDR3 DNA: TGTGCCAGCTCAACTGGGACTAGCGTGTACAATGAGCAGTTCTTC
CDR3 protein: CASSTGTSVYNEQFF

J gene: TRBJ1-3
V gene: TRBV30
D gene: TRBD1
clone size: NA
CDR3 DNA: TGTGCCTGGAAGACCGGGACAGTTGGAAACACCATATATTTT
CDR3 protein: CAWKTGTVGNTIYF

J gene: TRBJ2-7
V gene: TRBV19
D gene: NA
clone size: NA
CDR3 DNA: TGTGCCAGTAGTCCCCCACAGGCCGCCTCCTACGAGCAGTACTTC
CDR3 protein: CASSPPQAASYEQYF

J gene: TRBJ1-1
V gene: TRBV6-5
D gene: NA
clone size: NA
CDR3 DNA: TGTGCCAGCAGACCAGACGGCCTAAGGGCTTTCTTT
CDR3 protein: CASRPDGLRAFF

J gene: TRBJ1-6
V gene: TRBV18
D gene: NA
clone size: NA
CDR3 DNA: TGTGCCAGCTCACCACAGGGCAAGAATTCACCCCTCCACTTT
CDR3 protein: CASSPQGKNSPLHF

J gene: TRBJ2-3
V gene: TRBV11-2
D gene: TRBD2
clone size: NA
CDR3 DNA: TGTGCCAGCAGCTTTGATGGGAGGGGCACAGATACGCAGTATTTT
CDR3 protein: CASSFDGRGTDTQYF

J gene: TRBJ2-2
V gene: TRBV11-2
D gene: NA
clone size: NA
CDR3 DNA: TGTGCCAGCAGCATAAACAGGGTGAACACCGGGGAGCTGTTTTTT
CDR3 protein: CASSINRVNTGELFF

J gene: TRBJ2-2
V gene: TRBV7-2
D gene: NA
clone size: NA
CDR3 DNA: TGTGCCAGCAGCTTAGGAAGGGACACCGGGGAGCTGTTTTTT
CDR3 protein: CASSLGRDTGELFF

J gene: TRBJ2-7
V gene: TRBV29-1
D gene: TRBD1
clone size: NA
CDR3 DNA: TGCAGCGTCTCGGACAGGGGGCTGTACGAGCAGTACTTC
CDR3 protein: CSVSDRGLYEQYF

J gene: TRBJ2-2
V gene: TRBV7-2
D gene: TRBD1
clone size: NA
CDR3 DNA: TGTGCCAGCAGCTTAGCGCGGGACAGGGGGCGCGGGGACACCGGGGAGCTGTTTTTT
CDR3 protein: CASSLARDRGRGDTGELFF

J gene: TRBJ2-2
V gene: TRBV5-4
D gene: NA
clone size: NA
CDR3 DNA: TGTGCCAGCAGCTTAAGGGCAGGGAGTACCGGGGAGCTGTTTTTT
CDR3 protein: CASSLRAGSTGELFF

J gene: TRBJ2-1
V gene: TRBV30
D gene: TRBD2
clone size: NA
CDR3 DNA: TGTGCCTGGGGTCCTAGCGGGGTAAAATACAATGAGCAGTTCTTC
CDR3 protein: CAWGPSGVKYNEQFF

J gene: TRBJ1-2
V gene: TRBV5-8
D gene: TRBD1
clone size: NA
CDR3 DNA: TGTGCCAGCAGCTTCTGGGACAGGGTGGGAGGCTACACCTTC
CDR3 protein: CASSFWDRVGGYTF

J gene: TRBJ1-1
V gene: TRBV11-3
D gene: TRBD1
clone size: NA
CDR3 DNA: TGTGCCAGCAGACCACGGACAGGGAGGGTCACTGAAGCTTTCTTT
CDR3 protein: CASRPRTGRVTEAFF

J gene: TRBJ2-1
V gene: TRBV9
D gene: TRBD2
clone size: NA
CDR3 DNA: TGTGCCAGCAGCGTTACCCCCAGCGGGAGTGGAATCAATGAGCAGTTCTTC
CDR3 protein: CASSVTPSGSGINEQFF

J gene: TRBJ1-2
V gene: TRBV27
D gene: NA
clone size: once
CDR3 DNA: TGTGCCAGCAGTTTCCCTCAAGGGGGTCTCTATGGCTACACCTTC
CDR3 protein: CASSFPQGGLYGYTF

J gene: TRBJ1-5
V gene: TRBV6-1
D gene: NA
clone size: NA
CDR3 DNA: TGTGCCAGCAGTGAAGCACGGGGGACCAATCAGCCCCAGCATTTT
CDR3 protein: CASSEARGTNQPQHF

J gene: TRBJ1-6
V gene: TRBV11-1
D gene: NA
clone size: many
CDR3 DNA: TGTGCCAGCAGGTCCGGACAGACTTCACCCCTCCACTTT
CDR3 protein: CASRSGQTSPLHF

J gene: TRBJ1-2
V gene: TRBV11-2
D gene: TRBD1
clone size: NA
CDR3 DNA: TGTGCCAGCAGCTTAGGCCCCCCGGGACAGGGGAACTATGGCTACACCTTC
CDR3 protein: CASSLGPPGQGNYGYTF

J gene: TRBJ1-1
V gene: TRBV6-1
D gene: NA
clone size: NA
CDR3 DNA: TGTGCCAGCAGTGAAAATATGGTCTACACTGAAGCTTTCTTT
CDR3 protein: CASSENMVYTEAFF

J gene: TRBJ2-7
V gene: TRBV7-2
D gene: NA
clone size: NA
CDR3 DNA: TGTGCCAGCAGCCCGCCCCAGACAGGGAGGGAAAGCGAGCAGTACTTC
CDR3 protein: CASSPPQTGRESEQYF

J gene: TRBJ2-5
V gene: TRBV28
D gene: NA
clone size: NA
CDR3 DNA: TGTGCCAGCAGCCCCGGCGCACCCAAGACCCAGTACTTC
CDR3 protein: CASSPGAPKTQYF

J gene: TRBJ1-2
V gene: TRBV6-6
D gene: NA
clone size: NA
CDR3 DNA: TGTGCCAGCAGTTACTCTACAGGGTATGGCTACACCTTC
CDR3 protein: CASSYSTGYGYTF

J gene: TRBJ2-3
V gene: TRBV5-1
D gene: NA
clone size: NA
CDR3 DNA: TGCGCCAGCAGCTTGGAGGGACCTAGGCGAGATACGCAGTATTTT
CDR3 protein: CASSLEGPRRDTQYF

J gene: TRBJ1-6
V gene: TRBV5-4
D gene: NA
clone size: NA
CDR3 DNA: TGTGCCAGCAGCCCGCCTACTAATTCACCCCTCCACTTT
CDR3 protein: CASSPPTNSPLHF

J gene: TRBJ2-3
V gene: TRBV7-9
D gene: TRBD2
clone size: NA
CDR3 DNA: TGTGCCAGCAGCTTCGGACTAGCGGGGGCTATAAGCACAGATACGCAGTATTTT
CDR3 protein: CASSFGLAGAISTDTQYF

J gene: TRBJ2-2
V gene: TRBV30
D gene: NA
clone size: NA
CDR3 DNA: TGTGCCTGCTTGGACAGAAAGGTGAACACCGGGGAGCTGTTTTTT
CDR3 protein: CACLDRKVNTGELFF

J gene: TRBJ2-1
V gene: TRBV5-6
D gene: NA
clone size: NA
CDR3 DNA: TGTGCCAGCAGCTTGGGGCGTGAGCAGTTCTTC
CDR3 protein: CASSLGREQFF

J gene: TRBJ2-7
V gene: TRBV6-1
D gene: NA
clone size: NA
CDR3 DNA: TGTGCCAGCAGCCAAGGGTGGCGGGCCGACAAGCAGTACTTC
CDR3 protein: CASSQGWRADKQYF

J gene: TRBJ2-1
V gene: TRBV5-1
D gene: TRBD2
clone size: NA
CDR3 DNA: TGCGCCAGCAGTTCCATCAGCGGGAGCTCCTACAATGAGCAGTTCTTC
CDR3 protein: CASSSISGSSYNEQFF

J gene: TRBJ1-4
V gene: TRBV4-1
D gene: NA
clone size: NA
CDR3 DNA: TGCGCCAGCAGCTCCCCTTTCGACAGGCTTGCAACTAATGAAAAACTGTTTTTT
CDR3 protein: CASSSPFDRLATNEKLFF

J gene: TRBJ2-5
V gene: TRBV6-5
D gene: NA
clone size: NA
CDR3 DNA: TGTGCCAGCAGTAGGGCCTCGGGGGAAGAGACCCAGTACTTC
CDR3 protein: CASSRASGEETQYF

J gene: TRBJ2-7
V gene: TRBV9
D gene: NA
clone size: NA
CDR3 DNA: TGTGCCAGCAGCCCAAAATCCAGGGGCGGTAACTACGAGCAGTACTTC
CDR3 protein: CASSPKSRGGNYEQYF

J gene: TRBJ2-3
V gene: TRBV19
D gene: NA
clone size: NA
CDR3 DNA: TGTGCCAGTAGTATAGACCCTAGCACAGATACGCAGTATTTT
CDR3 protein: CASSIDPSTDTQYF

J gene: TRBJ2-2
V gene: TRBV27
D gene: NA
clone size: NA
CDR3 DNA: TGTGCCAGCAGTTTGGGGTTTGACACCGGGGAGCTGTTTTTT
CDR3 protein: CASSLGFDTGELFF

J gene: TRBJ2-3
V gene: TRBV13
D gene: TRBD1
clone size: many
CDR3 DNA: TGTGCCAGCAGCTACCCACCGGGACAGCGCACAGATACGCAGTATTTT
CDR3 protein: CASSYPPGQRTDTQYF

J gene: TRBJ1-1
V gene: TRBV27
D gene: TRBD1
clone size: NA
CDR3 DNA: TGTGCCAGCAGATTTACCCTCCAGGGGGCTGAAGCTTTCTTT
CDR3 protein: CASRFTLQGAEAFF

J gene: TRBJ2-3
V gene: TRBV4-3
D gene: NA
clone size: NA
CDR3 DNA: TGCGCCAGCAGCCAAGATCTAGCAGGGGGCACAGATACGCAGTATTTT
CDR3 protein: CASSQDLAGGTDTQYF

J gene: TRBJ1-6
V gene: TRBV27
D gene: TRBD1
clone size: NA
CDR3 DNA: TGTGCCAGCAGTCCAACCGGGACAGGGGGGACGAATAATTCACCCCTCCACTTT
CDR3 protein: CASSPTGTGGTNNSPLHF

J gene: TRBJ2-5
V gene: TRBV12-5
D gene: NA
clone size: NA
CDR3 DNA: TGTGCTAGTGGCGAAGATCGGGGCTTCCAAGAGACCCAGTACTTC
CDR3 protein: CASGEDRGFQETQYF

J gene: TRBJ2-1
V gene: TRBV30
D gene: NA
clone size: NA
CDR3 DNA: TGTGCCTGGAGTGCCGGGGGCCTTTACAATGAGCAGTTCTTC
CDR3 protein: CAWSAGGLYNEQFF

J gene: TRBJ1-3
V gene: TRBV4-1
D gene: NA
clone size: NA
CDR3 DNA: TGCGCCAGCAGCCATGGCGTTACTGGAAACACCATATATTTT
CDR3 protein: CASSHGVTGNTIYF

J gene: TRBJ1-3
V gene: TRBV5-1
D gene: NA
clone size: NA
CDR3 DNA: TGCGCCAGCAGCTTGGTGGGCAGCTCTGGAAACACCATATATTTT
CDR3 protein: CASSLVGSSGNTIYF

J gene: TRBJ1-1
V gene: TRBV20-1
D gene: NA
clone size: NA
CDR3 DNA: TGCAGTGCTAGTAGGGAAGAAGCTTTCTTT
CDR3 protein: CSASREEAFF